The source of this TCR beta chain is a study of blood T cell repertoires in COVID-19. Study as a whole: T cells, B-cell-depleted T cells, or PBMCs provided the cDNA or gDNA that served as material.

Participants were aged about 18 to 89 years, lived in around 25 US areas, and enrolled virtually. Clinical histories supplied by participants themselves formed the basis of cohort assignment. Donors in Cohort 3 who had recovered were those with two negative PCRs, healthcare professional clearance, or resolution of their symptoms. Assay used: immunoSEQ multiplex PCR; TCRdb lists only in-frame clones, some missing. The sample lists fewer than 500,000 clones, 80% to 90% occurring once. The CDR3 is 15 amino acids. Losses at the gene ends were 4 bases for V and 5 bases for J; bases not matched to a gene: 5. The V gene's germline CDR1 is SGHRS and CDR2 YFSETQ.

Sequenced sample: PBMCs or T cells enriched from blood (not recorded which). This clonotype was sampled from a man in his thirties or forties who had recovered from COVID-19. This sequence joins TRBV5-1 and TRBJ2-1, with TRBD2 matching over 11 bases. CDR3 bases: TGCGCCAGCAGCCCCGGGACTAGCGGCAACAATGAGCAGTTCTTC. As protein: CASSPGTSGNNEQFF.